One and the same sample provided the 12 T cell receptor beta chains below, sequenced in a study of CD8+ T cells in alopecia areata. Extraction and reverse transcription of RNA yielded cDNA as the sequencing template. Produced via immunoSEQ multiplex PCR; TCRdb's table is partial and in-frame only. Of hundreds of thousands of clones listed, 57% are singletons. The sample in question was CD4+ T cells sorted from blood, obtained at week 0. These receptors all stem from a human donor with alopecia areata.

The genes are TRBV9 and TRBJ2-3, with 7 bases lining up with TRBD2. The trim removed 0 bases at V and 2 bases at J, leaving 6 bases unmatched. The CDR3 is 16 amino acids. The germline gives CDR1 SGDLS, CDR2 YYNGEE. As DNA, the CDR3 is TGTGCCAGCAGCGTAGGAACAGCGGGAATCACAGATACGCAGTATTTT. Amino acids: CASSVGTAGITDTQYF.

Regarding this clone: At one end the junction does not follow the germline gene, possibly because of a read error. This chain connects TRBV7-7 to TRBJ2-5; D is ambiguous. The germline gives CDR1 SSHAT, CDR2 FNYEAQ (reference sequence). The CDR3 runs to 12 residues. CDR3: CASRPAGETQYF. Here the CDR3 DNA reads TGTGCTAGCAGGCCCGCAGGCGAGACCCAGTACTTC.

This clone was counted only a few times. The chain links TRBV5-1 to TRBJ2-4; 12 bases map to TRBD2. The CDR3 consists of 16 residues. The germline gives CDR1 SGHRS, CDR2 YFSETQ. Germline trimming cut 3 bases from V and 3 bases from J; bases unmatched to any gene: 4. CDR3 region: CASSWTSGTVKNIQYF. CDR3 coding DNA: TGCGCCAGCAGCTGGACTAGCGGGACTGTCAAAAACATTCAGTACTTC.

The chain is built from TRBV29-1 and TRBJ1-1; D uncertain. This CDR3 contains 13 residues. Germline V gene lookup returns CDR1 SQVTM and CDR2 ANQGSEA. V lost 6 bases and J lost 3, with 14 bases in between. The CDR3 sequence: CSVRSLSYTEAFF. As DNA, the CDR3 is TGCAGCGTGAGAAGTCTAAGTTACACTGAAGCTTTCTTT. The full variable domain, completed using reference TRBV29-1 and TRBJ1-1, is SAVISQKPSRDICQRGTSLTIQCQVDSQVTMMFWYRQQPGQSLTLIATANQGSEATYESGFVIDKFPISRPNLTFSTLTVSNMSPEDSSIYLCSVRSLSYTEAFFGQGTRLTVV.

This clone was observed a handful of times. CDR3 sequence reads: CASSGGQGPAFF. CDR3 in DNA: TGTGCCAGCAGTGGGGGACAGGGCCCGGCTTTCTTT. The chain uses TRBV25-1 and TRBJ1-1; TRBD1 agrees at 9 bases. CDR3 length: 12 amino acids. V shed 4 bases, J shed 11 bases, and the junction held 5 bases outside the gene matches. Germline CDR1 reads MGHDK; CDR2 reads SYGVNS.

In this sample, this clone turned up a few times. V usage is TRBV29-1 and J usage is TRBJ1-1; a weak D match, TRBD1 (5 bases). The V and J ends lost 7 bases and 1 base respectively, with 10 bases between them. CDR3 length: 12 residues. Germline V gives CDR1 SQVTM, CDR2 ANQGSEA. For the CDR3, the DNA is TGCAGCGCCTTTCAGGGGAACACTGAAGCTTTCTTT. It encodes CSAFQGNTEAFF.

The chain employs TRBV6-5 and TRBJ1-2, with D perhaps matching TRBD1 (5 bases). Trimming removed 6 bases from V and 2 bases from J, with 13 bases in between. Germline assignment: CDR1 MNHEY and CDR2 SVGAGI. The CDR3 is 14 amino acids. CDR3 nucleotide sequence: TGTGCCAGCAGAAACAGGCTAGACAACTATGGCTACACCTTC. Residues: CASRNRLDNYGYTF.

V usage is TRBV25-1 and J usage is TRBJ1-1; TRBD1 aligns across 7 bases. CDR3 length equals 13 residues. Per the germline V gene, CDR1 is MGHDK and CDR2 is SYGVNS. J lost 8 bases, V lost 4 bases, and 7 bases had no gene match. The CDR3 DNA follows: TGTGCCAGCAGTGTCTTATTGACAGGGGAAGCTTTCTTT. It is translated as CASSVLLTGEAFF.

As DNA, the CDR3 is TGTGCCAGCAGCTTAGAGGCAGGGGGCGGCTACACCTTC. It encodes CASSLEAGGGYTF. The J gene is TRBJ1-2, the V gene TRBV7-2; TRBD1 agrees at 8 bases. CDR1 SGHTA and CDR2 FQGNSA come from the germline V gene. This CDR3 has 13 residues. With 1 base clipped from V and 8 bases from J, the junction kept 3 bases outside the gene matches.

In this sample, this clone turned up a few times. The V call is TRBV10-3, the J call TRBJ2-1, with 8 bases aligning to TRBD1. Per the germline V gene, CDR1 is ENHRY and CDR2 is SYGVKD. The CDR3 is 13 residues long. With V trimmed by 6 bases and J by 10 bases, 8 bases remained unmatched. Here the CDR3 DNA reads TGTGCCATCAGCGTCGTAGGGGACAGGGAGCAGTTCTTC. Encoded protein: CAISVVGDREQFF.

The chain recombines TRBV29-1 with TRBJ2-2, with 7 positions matching TRBD1. With V trimmed by 7 bases and J by 5 bases, 7 bases remained unmatched. Germline V gene sequence: CDR1 SQVTM, CDR2 ANQGSEA. The CDR3 totals 13 residues. In nucleotides, the CDR3 is TGCAGCGCGATTGCAGGGGGAACCGGGGAGCTGTTTTTT. Amino acids: CSAIAGGTGELFF.

About this clone itself: A read error is possible here, since a much larger clone lies one base away. This same CDR3 is encoded by further DNA sequences in the sample. The CDR3 protein is CAWSRTGEAFF. The CDR3 DNA follows: TGTGCCTGGAGTCGGACAGGTGAAGCTTTCTTT. This chain links TRBV30 with TRBJ1-1; 7 bases map to TRBD1. Looked up from germline, CDR1 is GTSNPN and CDR2 is SVGIG (reference sequence). V was clipped by 2 bases and J by 7 bases; unmatched bases: 1. This CDR3 is 11 amino acids long.